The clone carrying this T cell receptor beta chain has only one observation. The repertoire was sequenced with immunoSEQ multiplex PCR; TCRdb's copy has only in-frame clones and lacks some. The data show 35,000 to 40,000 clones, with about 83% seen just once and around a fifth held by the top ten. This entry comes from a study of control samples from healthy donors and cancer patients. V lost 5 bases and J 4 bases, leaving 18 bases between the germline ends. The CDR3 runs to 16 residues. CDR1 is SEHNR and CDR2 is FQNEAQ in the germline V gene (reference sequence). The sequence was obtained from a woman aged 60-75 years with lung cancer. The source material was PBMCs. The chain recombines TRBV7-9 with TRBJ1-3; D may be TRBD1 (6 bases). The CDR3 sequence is CASSPRDISAGNTIYF. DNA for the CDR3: TGTGCCAGCAGCCCACGGGACATCTCAGCGGGAAACACCATATATTTT.